These 29 T cell receptor beta chains came from one sample sequenced in a study of T cells in women clearing cervical HPV infection. The repertoire was sequenced with immunoSEQ multiplex PCR; TCRdb's copy has only in-frame clones and lacks some. This repertoire includes under 40,000 clones. The material sequenced was blood buffy coat. The receptors derive from a woman aged 18-70 years with a cervical HPV16 infection that either progressed to CIN3+ or cleared (not recorded which).

Of note for this clone: The read finishes 3 residues shy of the CDR3 end, and the germline J gene is used to complete it. V is TRBV18 and J is TRBJ1-3, with a weak D call TRBD1 (5 bases). CDR1 KGHSH and CDR2 LQKENI come from the germline V gene. Trimming pared 2 bases from V and 0 bases from J, leaving 5 bases between. This CDR3 has 14 residues. The DNA read from the CDR3 is TGTGCCAGCTCACCAGACAGCTCTGGAAACACC. This codes for CASSPDSSGNT. The complete CDR3 reads CASSPDSSGNTIYF.

Partial CDR3 DNA: TGCAGCGTTGGAGGACCGGGACAGGGGGATAACACTGAA. Translating it yields CSVGGPGQGDNTE. The entire CDR3 protein is CSVGGPGQGDNTEAFF. The V and J genes are TRBV29-1 and TRBJ1-1; 11 positions agree with TRBD1. Read coverage stops 3 residues before the CDR3 terminus; the germline J gene supplies the remainder. V shed 4 bases, J shed 2 bases, and the junction held 9 bases outside the gene matches. This CDR3 region has 16 residues. CDR1 is SQVTM and CDR2 is ANQGSEA in the germline V gene. The complete variable domain, with remaining parts taken from reference TRBV29-1 and TRBJ1-1, reads SAVISQKPSRDICQRGTSLTIQCQVDSQVTMMFWYRQQPGQSLTLIATANQGSEATYESGFVIDKFPISRPNLTFSTLTVSNMSPEDSSIYLCSVGGPGQGDNTEAFFGQGTRLTVV.

Worth noting for this clone: The observed sequence ends 3 residues before the CDR3 terminus, with the missing tail filled in from the germline J gene. The chain carries TRBV6-2 or TRBV6-3 and TRBJ1-5; 7 bases are a match to TRBD1. This CDR3 contains 13 residues. The junction had 6 bases not matched to a gene; V was cut back by 6 bases and J by 7 bases. Germline V CDR1 and CDR2: MNHEY, SVGEGT. CDR3: CASSHPGGQPQHF. The DNA read from the CDR3 is TGTGCCAGCAGCCACCCAGGGGGACAGCCC.

As to this clone: The CDR3 goes on 3 residues after the read ends, and that part is filled in from the germline J gene. The chain uses TRBV6-2 or TRBV6-3 and TRBJ2-6; TRBD1 aligns across 7 bases. V dropped 7 bases and J dropped 3; count of bases not matched to a gene: 12. Germline V gives CDR1 MNHEY, CDR2 SVGEGT. CDR3 length: 17 residues. CDR3 residues: CASTKTGSSFGANVLTF. CDR3 DNA (partial): TGTGCCAGCACCAAGACAGGGTCAAGTTTTGGGGCCAACGTC.

Concerning this clone: The CDR3 extends 3 residues past the end of the read, so its final part is completed from the germline J gene. This chain joins TRBV30 and TRBJ1-5; no firm D call. Deletions cut 4 bases from V and 3 bases from J, with 10 bases between. In germline, CDR1 is GTSNPN, CDR2 SVGIG (reference sequence). This CDR3 region has 13 residues. The part of the CDR3 DNA that was read is TGTGCCTGGAAAGTGGCAGACAATCAGCCC. Encoded protein: CAWKVADNQP. From start to end, the CDR3 is CAWKVADNQPQHF.

Note on this clone: From the germline J gene comes the end of the CDR3, since the read stops 3 residues before it. V gene TRBV11-3 combines with J gene TRBJ2-5; the D gene is possibly TRBD2 (6 bases). Germline V gives CDR1 SGHNT, CDR2 YENEEA. V dropped 4 bases and J dropped 3 bases, with 15 bases sitting between them. This CDR3 comprises 15 residues. CDR3 loop: CASSSGLTVKETQYF. Partial CDR3 DNA: TGTGCCAGCAGCTCCGGACTAACCGTGAAAGAGACC.

As regards this clone: With the read ending 3 residues before the CDR3 end, the germline J gene is used to fill in that end. The chain has TRBV18 and TRBJ2-2; 10 bases match TRBD1. Germline V lookup: CDR1 KGHSH, CDR2 LQKENI. This CDR3 is built from 14 residues. The CDR3 reads CASARQGANEKLFF. The sequenced part of the CDR3 DNA is TGTGCCAGCGCTAGACAGGGGGCGAATGAAAAG.

The sequenced CDR3 bases are TGTGCCAGCAGCTTAAGCCCCTATGGC. Protein sequence: CASSLSPYG. The full CDR3 reads CASSLSPYGYTF. The chain recombines TRBV11-2 with TRBJ1-2; D gene ambiguous. The CDR3 is cut off 3 residues early in the read; its end comes from the germline J gene. V lost 2 bases to trimming and J lost 4 bases, with 5 bases between them. This CDR3 region has 12 residues. Germline CDR1 is SGHAT and CDR2 is FQNNGV. Supplemented by reference TRBV11-2 and TRBJ1-2, the full variable domain reads EAGVAQSPRYKIIEKRQSVAFWCNPISGHATLYWYQQILGQGPKLLIQFQNNGVVDDSQLPKDRFSAERLKGVDSTLKIQPAKLEDSAVYLCASSLSPYGYTFGSGTRLTVV.

A word on this clone: Read sequence stops 3 residues before the CDR3 end, and the germline J gene provides the missing end. The chain recombines TRBV5-5 with TRBJ1-6; D is perhaps TRBD1 (5 bases). The germline CDR1 and CDR2 sequences are SGHKS and YYEKEE (reference sequence). The CDR3 loop spans 15 amino acids. V was cut by 3 bases and J by 4 bases, with 11 bases left in between. The CDR3 bases that were read are TGTGCCAGCAGCTCTGGGGCACGGTATAATTCACCC. It encodes CASSSGARYNSP. The whole CDR3 region reads CASSSGARYNSPLHF.

The sequenced part of the CDR3 DNA is TGCAGTGCTCAGGGGAGAACCTACGAG. Protein product: CSAQGRTYE. The full CDR3 protein is CSAQGRTYEQYF. This chain joins TRBV20-1 and TRBJ2-7; D may be TRBD1 (6 bases). The CDR3 is cut off 3 residues early in the read; its end comes from the germline J gene. The CDR3 has 12 amino acids. Trimming removed 5 bases at V and 2 bases at J, with 10 bases between. CDR1 and CDR2 from the germline V gene are DFQATT and SNEGSKA (reference sequence).

On this clone itself: The read terminates 3 residues before the CDR3 end, so the remaining end is supplied by the germline J gene. The rearrangement joins TRBV3-1 (or the pseudogene TRBV3-2) to TRBJ2-2; 13 nucleotides agree with TRBD2. CDR3 length: 17 amino acids. Germline V gene data show CDR1 as LGHDT and CDR2 as YNNKEL (reference sequence). The ends lost 4 bases at V and 1 base at J; junction bases unmatched: 3. The chain's CDR3 is CASSPGLAGKNTGELFF. The part of the CDR3 DNA that was read is TGTGCCAGCAGCCCGGGACTAGCGGGAAAGAACACCGGGGAG.

Points on this clone: The read falls 3 residues short of the CDR3 end, and the missing part is taken from the germline J gene. The V gene is TRBV5-6, the J gene TRBJ1-2; the D gene is possibly TRBD1 (6 bases). Germline CDR1 reads SGHDT; CDR2 reads YYEEEE. The CDR3 is 14 amino acids. V was pared by 1 base and J by 4 bases, with 11 bases between. CDR3 sequence reads: CASSLQGRVYGYTF. The sequenced CDR3 bases are TGTGCCAGCAGCTTGCAGGGGCGGGTCTATGGC.

Comment on this clone: The sequence runs out 3 residues before the end of the CDR3; the remainder is reconstructed from the germline J gene. The V call is TRBV7-2, the J call TRBJ1-5, with TRBD1 as a possible D gene (5 bases). The V gene lost 3 bases and the J gene lost 2 bases, with 11 bases spanning the gap. The CDR3 has 15 amino acids. Germline lookup yields CDR1 SGHTA and CDR2 FQGNSA. Partial CDR3 DNA: TGTGCCAGCAGCTTGGGCCAGGGCCGCAATCAGCCC. This gives the protein CASSLGQGRNQP. The entire CDR3 protein is CASSLGQGRNQPQHF.

This clone shows up as medium-sized by frequency. The sequenced fragment ends 3 residues before the CDR3 boundary, so the rest is inferred from the germline J gene. The chain couples TRBV5-5 to TRBJ2-7; no definite D call. The CDR3 runs to 13 residues. Germline assignment: CDR1 SGHKS and CDR2 YYEKEE (reference sequence). V lost 1 base and J 3 bases, leaving 8 bases between the germline ends. The chain's CDR3 is CASSLQRDYEQYF. The sequenced part of the CDR3 DNA is TGTGCCAGCAGCTTGCAGAGAGACTACGAG.

As concerns this clone: The missing CDR3 end, 3 residues past where the read stops, is filled in from the germline J gene. The V call is TRBV2, the J call TRBJ2-5, with 7 bases identical to TRBD2. The CDR3 has 14 amino acids. V was clipped by 6 bases and J by 3 bases; unmatched bases: 7. Germline V CDR1 and CDR2: SNHLY, FYNNEI. The CDR3 is CASSETLAKETQYF. Incomplete CDR3 DNA: TGTGCCAGCAGCGAAACACTAGCGAAAGAGACC. Supplemented by reference TRBV2 and TRBJ2-5, the full variable domain reads EPEVTQTPSHQVTQMGQEVILRCVPISNHLYFYWYRQILGQKVEFLVSFYNNEISEKSEIFDDQFSVERPDGSNFTLKIRSTKLEDSAMYFCASSETLAKETQYFGPGTRLLVL.

Remarks on this clone: The sequenced fragment ends 3 residues before the CDR3 boundary, so the rest is inferred from the germline J gene. V gene TRBV20-1 combines with J gene TRBJ2-1; 11 positions agree with TRBD2. J gave up 7 bases and V 6 bases, and 8 bases lay outside the gene matches. Germline loops: CDR1 DFQATT, CDR2 SNEGSKA (reference sequence). The CDR3 is 14 residues long. The part of the CDR3 DNA that was read is TGCAGTGCAAATCTAGCGGGAGGTGGAAATGAG. This translates into CSANLAGGGNE. From start to end, the CDR3 is CSANLAGGGNEQFF.

With regard to this clone: With the read ending 3 residues before the CDR3 end, the germline J gene is used to fill in that end. This rearrangement joins TRBV2 to TRBJ1-2; TRBD1 matches at 7 bases. Germline values: CDR1 SNHLY, CDR2 FYNNEI. The V gene end was trimmed by 2 bases and the J gene end by 7 bases; junction bases not matched to a gene: 7. The CDR3 spans 14 residues. The sequenced part of the CDR3 DNA is TGTGCCAGCAGTGAAACAGGGGTTTTAAGTGGC. Protein sequence: CASSETGVLSG. Given in full, the CDR3 is CASSETGVLSGYTF.

As regards this clone: The read ends 3 residues before the CDR3 terminus; that terminus is restored from the germline J gene. The rearrangement joins TRBV10-1 to TRBJ1-2; D uncertain. Germline CDR1 reads WNHNN; CDR2 reads SYGVQD (reference sequence). This CDR3 spans 16 amino acids. CDR3 protein: CASSEFAGEDYNDYTF. The DNA read from the CDR3 is TGCGCCAGCAGTGAGTTCGCGGGAGAGGACTACAATGAC.

As regards this clone: The CDR3 extends 3 residues past the end of the read, so its final part is completed from the germline J gene. The chain links TRBV7-2 to TRBJ2-3, with 7 bases aligning to TRBD1. Germline V CDR1 and CDR2: SGHTA, FQGNSA. The CDR3 runs to 13 residues. CDR3 DNA (partial): TGTGCCAGCAGCTTAAGGGGACAGCAGCCG. This encodes CASSLRGQQP. The CDR3 in its entirety is CASSLRGQQPQYF. The complete variable domain, with remaining parts taken from reference TRBV7-2 and TRBJ2-3, reads GAGVSQSPSNKVTEKGKDVELRCDPISGHTALYWYRQSLGQGLEFLIYFQGNSAPDKSGLPSDRFSAERTGGSVSTLTIQRTQQEDSAVYLCASSLRGQQPQYFGPGTRLTVL.

Worth noting for this clone: The CDR3 extends 3 residues past the end of the read, so its final part is completed from the germline J gene. The rearrangement links TRBV6-2 or TRBV6-3 to TRBJ2-5; D gene unclear. The CDR3 has 12 amino acids. The germline V gene has CDR1 MNHEY and CDR2 SVGEGT. V shed 6 bases and J shed 5 bases, with 10 bases lying between them. CDR3 protein: CASSKRVETQYF. The DNA read from the CDR3 is TGTGCCAGCAGCAAAAGGGTTGAGACC.

On this clone: The CDR3 end lies 3 residues beyond the end of the read and is filled in from the germline J gene. The J gene is TRBJ2-7, the V gene TRBV29-1, with 9 nucleotides matching TRBD1. V gave up 0 bases and J gave up 5 bases; unmatched junction bases: 5. Per germline, CDR1 SQVTM and CDR2 ANQGSEA. This CDR3 region has 14 residues. The covered CDR3 bases are TGCAGCGTTGAAGAGACAGGGGGAGGGAACGAG. Its protein product is CSVEETGGGNE. The whole CDR3 sequence reads CSVEETGGGNEQYF.

In the case of this clone: The read terminates 3 residues before the CDR3 end, so the remaining end is supplied by the germline J gene. The gene calls are TRBV20-1 and TRBJ2-7; D gene ambiguous. CDR3 size: 13 residues. V shed 0 bases and J shed 0 bases, with 6 bases lying between them. CDR1 is DFQATT, CDR2 SNEGSKA, per germline (reference sequence). This chain's CDR3 is CSARDLVSYEQYF. The sequenced part of the CDR3 DNA is TGCAGTGCTAGAGATCTCGTCTCCTACGAG.

A note on this clone: The missing CDR3 end, 3 residues past where the read stops, is filled in from the germline J gene. The chain is built from TRBV7-6 and TRBJ1-2; tentative D call: TRBD1 (6 bases). The CDR3 covers 15 residues. Trimming took off 0 bases at V and 5 bases at J, with 13 bases between the two ends. Germline CDR1 is SGHVS and CDR2 is FNYEAQ. CDR3 bases read: TGTGCCAGCAGCTTAGCGCAGGGGCTGGGGTATGGC. Protein sequence: CASSLAQGLGYG. Given in full, the CDR3 is CASSLAQGLGYGYTF.

For this clone: The DNA ends 3 residues before the CDR3 does, and the rest of the CDR3 is filled in from the germline J gene. This rearrangement joins TRBV5-1 to TRBJ2-1; TRBD2 aligns across 11 bases. Germline CDR1 is SGHRS and CDR2 is YFSETQ. The CDR3 is 16 residues long. The junction had 6 bases not matched to a gene; V was cut back by 7 bases and J by 0 bases. The CDR3 bases that were read are TGCGCCAGCTTAGCGGGGGGGGAAAGCTCCTACAATGAG. As protein: CASLAGGESSYNE. The CDR3 in full is CASLAGGESSYNEQFF.

Points on this clone: The read is 3 residues too short to cover the CDR3 end, so that end is filled in from the germline J gene. This chain connects TRBV13 to TRBJ1-6; TRBD1 aligns across 9 bases. The CDR3 sequence is 14 residues long. J lost 7 bases, V lost 5 bases, and 3 bases had no gene match. Germline V lookup: CDR1 PRHDT, CDR2 FYEKMQ (reference sequence). CDR3 region: CASSTGGRNSPLHF. The part of the CDR3 DNA that was read is TGTGCCAGCAGCACAGGGGGCAGGAATTCACCC.

A remark on this clone: The read stops 3 residues short of the end of the CDR3; the missing end is completed from the germline J gene. The chain couples TRBV5-6 to TRBJ2-1; 7 bases line up with TRBD1. V shed 3 bases, J shed 2 bases, and the junction held 5 bases outside the gene matches. The germline V gene has CDR1 SGHDT and CDR2 YYEEEE. This CDR3 has 15 amino acids. The part of the CDR3 DNA that was read is TGTGCCAGCAGCTCGTCCGGGACAGCCTACAATGAG. Translation: CASSSSGTAYNE. The whole CDR3 reads CASSSSGTAYNEQFF.

As for this clone: At one end the junction does not follow the germline gene, possibly because of a read error. The sequence runs out 3 residues before the end of the CDR3; the remainder is reconstructed from the germline J gene. The chain joins TRBV11-2 to TRBJ1-6, with 8 bases lining up with TRBD1. The CDR3 runs 15 residues. Germline lookup yields CDR1 SGHAT and CDR2 FQNNGV. The part of the CDR3 DNA that was read is TGTACCAGCAGCATAACAGGGGGGTATAATTCACCC. Translating gives CTSSITGGYNSP. The entire CDR3 protein is CTSSITGGYNSPLHF.

Points on this clone: The read halts 3 residues ahead of the CDR3 end, with the missing end drawn from the germline J gene. The V call is TRBV30, the J call TRBJ2-3; the D is unclear. Per germline, CDR1 GTSNPN and CDR2 SVGIG (reference sequence). This CDR3 is built from 13 residues. CDR3 protein: CAWSTRHGETQYF. The covered CDR3 bases are TGTGCCTGGAGTACCCGACATGGCGAGACG.

Notes on this clone: The sequence runs out 3 residues before the end of the CDR3; the remainder is reconstructed from the germline J gene. The J gene is TRBJ2-7, the V gene TRBV12-3 or TRBV12-4, with 7 bases identical to TRBD2. The V and J ends lost 6 bases and 4 bases, in that order; junction bases with no gene match: 9. The CDR3 contains 14 residues. The sequenced CDR3 bases are TGTGCCAGCAGCGGCCTGGCGGGAGAATACGAG. Its protein product is CASSGLAGEYE. The complete CDR3 protein is CASSGLAGEYEQYF.